What follows are 15 T cell receptor beta chains derived from one specimen sequenced in a study of control samples from healthy donors and cancer patients. Assay: immunoSEQ multiplex PCR; the TCRdb copy retains only in-frame clones and omits some. The sample yields roughly 220,000 clones, roughly 94% seen once. The specimen sequenced was blood. The receptors derive from a man between 45 and 60 years old in good health.

The chain is built from TRBV24-1 and TRBJ2-3; the D is unclear. The CDR3 contains 12 residues. V was cut by 6 bases and J by 8 bases, with 11 bases left in between. Germline CDR1 and CDR2: KGHDR and SFDVKD. The CDR3 loop is CATSPVQGTQYF. The CDR3 DNA reads as TGTGCCACCAGTCCGGTCCAAGGTACGCAGTATTTT.

This chain uses TRBV23-1 with TRBJ1-1, with TRBD1 matching over 9 bases. TRBV23-1 is sorted into the ORF group, with uncertain function. V dropped 7 bases and J dropped 5; count of bases not matched to a gene: 8. This CDR3 has 14 residues. The CDR3, as DNA: TGCGCCAGCACTGGGGACAGGGAGATTACTGAAGCTTTCTTT. Protein: CASTGDREITEAFF.

The J gene is TRBJ1-2, the V gene TRBV5-1, with 7 bases aligning to TRBD1. Germline V lookup: CDR1 SGHRS, CDR2 YFSETQ. The CDR3 consists of 16 residues. The V and J ends lost 2 bases and 3 bases, in that order; junction bases with no gene match: 10. The CDR3: CASSLLPSQGDYGYTF. The CDR3 DNA is TGCGCCAGCAGCTTACTACCCAGCCAGGGGGACTATGGCTACACCTTC.

The CDR3, as DNA: TGTGCCAGCTCACCCGGGAGACAAGAGACCCAGTACTTC. It encodes CASSPGRQETQYF. The genes are TRBV18 and TRBJ2-5, with D perhaps matching TRBD2 (6 bases). Trimming left V 3 bases short and J 2 bases short, with 7 bases between. The CDR3 extends over 13 amino acids. Germline V gives CDR1 KGHSH, CDR2 LQKENI.

This chain joins TRBV3-1 (or the pseudogene TRBV3-2) and TRBJ2-3, with 8 nucleotides matching TRBD2. CDR1 is LGHDT, CDR2 YNNKEL, per germline (reference sequence). This CDR3 has 15 residues. Unmatched junction bases numbered 6, after V lost 4 bases and J lost 3 bases. CDR3 loop: CASSPRGGETDTQYF. The CDR3 nucleotides read TGTGCCAGCAGCCCACGGGGGGGGGAGACAGATACGCAGTATTTT.

A single count supports this clone. The chain has TRBV27 and TRBJ2-7, with D tentatively TRBD1 (6 bases). Germline V gives CDR1 MNHEY, CDR2 SMNVEV (reference sequence). Trimming cost V 7 bases and J 3 bases, with 19 bases left between them. The CDR3 spans 15 residues. CDR3 sequence (DNA): TGTGCCAGCAAGGCAGGGGCCCCCCGGATCTACGAGCAGTACTTC. Residues: CASKAGAPRIYEQYF.

This clone was seen only once. The chain links TRBV18 to TRBJ1-3; TRBD1 is a possible D gene (6 bases). V lost 5 bases and J lost 8, with 13 bases in between. The CDR3 runs 13 residues. The germline V gene has CDR1 KGHSH and CDR2 LQKENI. CDR3 residues: CASSDRTADTIYF. The DNA for the CDR3 is TGTGCCAGCTCAGACCGGACAGCGGACACCATATATTTT.

This chain uses TRBV11-2 with TRBJ1-2, with unresolved D. V lost 2 bases, J lost 6 bases, and 10 bases lay in between. Looked up from germline, CDR1 is SGHAT and CDR2 is FQNNGV. The CDR3 is 13 amino acids. The CDR3 nucleotides are TGTGCCAGCAGCTTACTCCGTTCAAATGGCTACACCTTC. It encodes CASSLLRSNGYTF.

The rearrangement links TRBV5-1 to TRBJ1-1; D not resolved. The ends were cut back, 0 bases at V and 2 bases at J, with 8 bases in the middle. The CDR3 length is 14 residues. Germline V lookup: CDR1 SGHRS, CDR2 YFSETQ. The CDR3 loop is CASSLVPSNTEAFF. The DNA for the CDR3 is TGCGCCAGCAGCTTGGTCCCCAGCAACACTGAAGCTTTCTTT.

J is TRBJ1-5 and V is TRBV27; a weak D match, TRBD1 (5 bases). The length of the CDR3 is 14 residues. Germline assignment: CDR1 MNHEY and CDR2 SMNVEV (reference sequence). V was trimmed by 6 bases and J by 2 bases, leaving 11 bases between them. As DNA, the CDR3 is TGTGCCAGCAGCGCGGGACCCGGCAATCAGCCCCAGCATTTT. Translation gives CASSAGPGNQPQHF.

The chain has TRBV28 and TRBJ1-4; D remains unclear. Trimming took off 1 base at V and 0 bases at J, with 9 bases between the two ends. Germline CDR1 and CDR2: MDHEN and SYDVKM. The CDR3 runs 16 residues. The CDR3: CASSLYSAPTNEKLFF. The CDR3 DNA follows: TGTGCCAGCAGTTTATATTCGGCGCCAACTAATGAAAAACTGTTTTTT.

The V gene is TRBV5-1, the J gene TRBJ2-3; 10 bases agree with TRBD2. The CDR3 is 16 amino acids. The J segment lost 4 bases and the V segment lost 0 bases, leaving 5 bases of the junction unmatched. The germline V gene encodes CDR1 SGHRS and CDR2 YFSETQ. The CDR3 nucleotides are TGCGCCAGCAGCTTGGCCCCAGCGGGGGGGCCAGATACGCAGTATTTT. Its protein is CASSLAPAGGPDTQYF.

V usage is TRBV7-9 and J usage is TRBJ1-2, with TRBD1 identical over 7 bases. V shed 5 bases and J 5 bases; nucleotides not matched to a gene: 5. The CDR3 loop spans 13 amino acids. Germline CDR1 SEHNR, CDR2 FQNEAQ (reference sequence). CDR3 sequence: CASSRDRVYGYTF. The CDR3 bases are TGTGCCAGCAGCCGAGACAGGGTATATGGCTACACCTTC.

The rearrangement joins TRBV7-8 to TRBJ2-7; D is perhaps TRBD1 or TRBD2 (5 bases each). Trimming shortened V by 4 bases and J by 9 bases, and 16 bases separated the two germline ends. The CDR3 is 13 residues long. CDR1 and CDR2 from the germline V gene are SGHVS and FQNEAQ. For the CDR3, the DNA is TGTGCCAGCAGCTCATCGGGACCCGCGGGGCAGTACGTC. This encodes CASSSSGPAGQYV.

The chain employs TRBV27 and TRBJ2-5; TRBD1 is a possible D gene (6 bases). Trimming stripped 1 base from V and 2 bases from J, with 8 bases between. This CDR3 is 14 amino acids long. Germline V gives CDR1 MNHEY, CDR2 SMNVEV (reference sequence). CDR3 nucleotide sequence: TGTGCCAGCAGTTTATGGGGGCCACAAGAGACCCAGTACTTC. It is translated as CASSLWGPQETQYF.